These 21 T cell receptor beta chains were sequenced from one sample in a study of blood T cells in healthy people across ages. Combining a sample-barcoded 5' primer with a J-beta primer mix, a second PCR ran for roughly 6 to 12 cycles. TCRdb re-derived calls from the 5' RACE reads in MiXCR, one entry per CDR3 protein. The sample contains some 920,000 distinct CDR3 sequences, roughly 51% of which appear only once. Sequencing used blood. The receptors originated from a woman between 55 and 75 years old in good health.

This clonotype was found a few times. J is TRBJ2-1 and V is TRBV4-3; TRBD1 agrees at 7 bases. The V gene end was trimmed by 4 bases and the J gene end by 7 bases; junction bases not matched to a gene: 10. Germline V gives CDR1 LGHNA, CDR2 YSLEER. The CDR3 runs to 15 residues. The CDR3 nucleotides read TGCGCCAGCAGCCCTCGGGACAGAAAACTTAATGAGCAGTTCTTC. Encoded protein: CASSPRDRKLNEQFF.

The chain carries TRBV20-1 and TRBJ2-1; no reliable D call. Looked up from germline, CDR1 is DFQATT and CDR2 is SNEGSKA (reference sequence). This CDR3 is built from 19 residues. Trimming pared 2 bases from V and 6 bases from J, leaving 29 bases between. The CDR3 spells CSARFLSQDGLPGSNEQFF. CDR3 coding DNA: TGCAGTGCTAGATTTTTATCGCAGGATGGGTTACCTGGTAGCAATGAGCAGTTCTTC.

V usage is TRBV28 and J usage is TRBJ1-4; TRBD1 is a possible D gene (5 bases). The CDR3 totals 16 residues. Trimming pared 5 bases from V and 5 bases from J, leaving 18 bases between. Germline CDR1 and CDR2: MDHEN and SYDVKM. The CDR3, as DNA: TGTGCCAGCAGTCCCCCCATCGGGGGTCGGAATGAAAAACTGTTTTTT. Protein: CASSPPIGGRNEKLFF.

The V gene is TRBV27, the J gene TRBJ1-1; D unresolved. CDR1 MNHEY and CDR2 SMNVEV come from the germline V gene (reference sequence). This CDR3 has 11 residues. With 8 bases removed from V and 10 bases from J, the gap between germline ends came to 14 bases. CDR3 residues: CASLGRVGAFF. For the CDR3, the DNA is TGTGCCAGCCTCGGTCGTGTCGGAGCTTTCTTT.

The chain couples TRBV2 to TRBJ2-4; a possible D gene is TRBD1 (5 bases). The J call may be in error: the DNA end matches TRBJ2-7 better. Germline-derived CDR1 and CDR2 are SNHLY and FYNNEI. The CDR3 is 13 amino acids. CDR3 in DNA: TGTGCCAGTACAGGTCCGTTTCCCTACGAGCAGTACTTC. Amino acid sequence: CASTGPFPYEQYF.

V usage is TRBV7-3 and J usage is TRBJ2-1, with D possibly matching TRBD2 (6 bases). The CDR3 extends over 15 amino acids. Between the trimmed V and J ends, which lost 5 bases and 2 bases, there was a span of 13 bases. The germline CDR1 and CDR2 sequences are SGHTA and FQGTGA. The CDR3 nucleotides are TGTGCCAGCAGCCTGGGCGGGGTGACCTACAATGAGCAGTTCTTC. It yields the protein CASSLGGVTYNEQFF.

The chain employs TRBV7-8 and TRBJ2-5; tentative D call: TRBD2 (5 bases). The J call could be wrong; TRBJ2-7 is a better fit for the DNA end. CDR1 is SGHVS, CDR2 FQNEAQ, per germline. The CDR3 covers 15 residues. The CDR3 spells CASSLVASPVDEQYF. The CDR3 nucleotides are TGTGCCAGCAGCTTAGTGGCTAGCCCCGTAGACGAGCAGTACTTC.

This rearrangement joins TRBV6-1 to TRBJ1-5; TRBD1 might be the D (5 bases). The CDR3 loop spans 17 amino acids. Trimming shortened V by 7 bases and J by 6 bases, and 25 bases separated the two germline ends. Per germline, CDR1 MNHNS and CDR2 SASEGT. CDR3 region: CASTGARANLLIQPQHF. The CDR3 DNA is TGTGCCAGCACCGGGGCCAGAGCCAACCTACTGATTCAGCCCCAGCATTTT.

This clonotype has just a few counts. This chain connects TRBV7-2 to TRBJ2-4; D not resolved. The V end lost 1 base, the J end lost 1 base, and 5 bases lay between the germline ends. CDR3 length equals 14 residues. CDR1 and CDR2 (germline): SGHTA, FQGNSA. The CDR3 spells CASSLEQAKNIQYF. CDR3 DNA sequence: TGTGCCAGCAGCTTAGAACAGGCCAAAAACATTCAGTACTTC.

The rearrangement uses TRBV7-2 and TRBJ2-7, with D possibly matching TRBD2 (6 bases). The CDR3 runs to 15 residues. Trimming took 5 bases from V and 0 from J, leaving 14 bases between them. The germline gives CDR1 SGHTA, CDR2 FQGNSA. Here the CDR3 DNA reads TGTGCCAGCAGCCGCCGAGATAGCGGCTCCTACGAGCAGTACTTC. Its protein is CASSRRDSGSYEQYF.

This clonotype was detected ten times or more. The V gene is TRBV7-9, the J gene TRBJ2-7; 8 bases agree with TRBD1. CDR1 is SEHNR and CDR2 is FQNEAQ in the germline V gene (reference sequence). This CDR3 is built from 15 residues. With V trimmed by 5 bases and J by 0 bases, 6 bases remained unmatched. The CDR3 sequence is CASSTPGGDSYEQYF. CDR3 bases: TGTGCCAGCAGCACCCCAGGGGGCGACTCCTACGAGCAGTACTTC.

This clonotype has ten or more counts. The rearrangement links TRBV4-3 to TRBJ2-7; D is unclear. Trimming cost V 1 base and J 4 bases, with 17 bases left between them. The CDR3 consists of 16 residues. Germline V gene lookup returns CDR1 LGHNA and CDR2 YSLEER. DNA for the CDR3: TGCGCCAGCAGCCAAGGCTATGGGGATCGAGGTTACGAGCAGTACTTC. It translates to CASSQGYGDRGYEQYF.

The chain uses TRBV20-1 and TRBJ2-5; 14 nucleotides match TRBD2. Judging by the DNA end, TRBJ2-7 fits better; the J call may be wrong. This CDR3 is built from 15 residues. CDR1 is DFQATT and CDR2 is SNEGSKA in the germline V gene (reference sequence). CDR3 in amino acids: CSAKGLAGVHNEQYF. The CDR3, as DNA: TGCAGTGCTAAGGGACTAGCGGGAGTGCATAACGAGCAGTACTTC.

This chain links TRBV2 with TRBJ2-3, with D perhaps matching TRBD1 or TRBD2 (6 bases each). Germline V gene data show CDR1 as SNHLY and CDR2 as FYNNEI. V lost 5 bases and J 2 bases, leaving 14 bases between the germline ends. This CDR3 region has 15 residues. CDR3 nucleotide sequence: TGTGCCAGCAGTAGATTTGGGGGGCCCACAGATACGCAGTATTTT. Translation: CASSRFGGPTDTQYF.

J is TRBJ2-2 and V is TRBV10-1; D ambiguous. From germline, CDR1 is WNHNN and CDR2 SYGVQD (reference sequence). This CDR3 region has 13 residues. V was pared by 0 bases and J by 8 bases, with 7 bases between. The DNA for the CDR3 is TGCGCCAGCAGTGAGTCGTGGGAAGGGGAGCTGTTTTTT. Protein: CASSESWEGELFF.

CDR3 region: CASSPRTAHRRSTDTQYF. CDR3 in DNA: TGTGCCAGCAGTCCCCGGACAGCCCACAGACGTAGCACAGATACGCAGTATTTT. The genes are TRBV12-3 or TRBV12-4 and TRBJ2-3, with D possibly TRBD1 on 6 matching bases. The CDR3 totals 18 residues. The V end lost 5 bases, the J end lost 0 bases, and 21 bases lay between the germline ends.

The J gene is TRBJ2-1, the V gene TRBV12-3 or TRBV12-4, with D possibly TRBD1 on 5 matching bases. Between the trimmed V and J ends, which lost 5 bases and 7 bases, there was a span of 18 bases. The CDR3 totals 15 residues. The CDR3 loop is CASSPQGYPSNEQFF. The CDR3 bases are TGTGCCAGCAGTCCCCAGGGATATCCGTCAAATGAGCAGTTCTTC.

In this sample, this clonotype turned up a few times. The CDR3 nucleotides are TGTGCCAGCAGCCGCCTAGGGGGTTCAGATACGCAGTATTTT. Amino acid sequence: CASSRLGGSDTQYF. The chain is built from TRBV12-3 or TRBV12-4 and TRBJ2-3; D possibly corresponds to TRBD1 (6 bases). The CDR3 length is 14 residues. The V and J ends lost 6 bases and 4 bases respectively, with 14 bases between them.

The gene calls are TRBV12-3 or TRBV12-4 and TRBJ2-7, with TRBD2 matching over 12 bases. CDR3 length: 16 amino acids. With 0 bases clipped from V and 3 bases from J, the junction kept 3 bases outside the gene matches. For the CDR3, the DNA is TGTGCCAGCAGTTTAGCAGGACTAGCGGGGCGCTACGAGCAGTACTTC. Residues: CASSLAGLAGRYEQYF.

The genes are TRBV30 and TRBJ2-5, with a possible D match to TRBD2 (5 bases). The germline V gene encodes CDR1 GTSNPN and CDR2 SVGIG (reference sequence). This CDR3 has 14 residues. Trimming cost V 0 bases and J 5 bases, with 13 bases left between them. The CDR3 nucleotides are TGTGCCTGGAGTGTAAGGCGGGTCGGGGAGACCCAGTACTTC. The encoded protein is CAWSVRRVGETQYF.

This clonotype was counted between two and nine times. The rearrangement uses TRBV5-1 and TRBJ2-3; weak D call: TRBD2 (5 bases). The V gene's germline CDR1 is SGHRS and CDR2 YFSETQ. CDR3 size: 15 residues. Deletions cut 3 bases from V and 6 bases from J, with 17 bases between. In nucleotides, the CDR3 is TGCGCCAGCAGCTCAGAGGGAACCCGTGCGGATACGCAGTATTTT. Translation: CASSSEGTRADTQYF. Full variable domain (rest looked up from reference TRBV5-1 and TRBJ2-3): KAGVTQTPRYLIKTRGQQVTLSCSPISGHRSVSWYQQTPGQGLQFLFEYFSETQRNKGNFPGRFSGRQFSNSRSEMNVSTLELGDSALYLCASSSEGTRADTQYFGPGTRLTVL.